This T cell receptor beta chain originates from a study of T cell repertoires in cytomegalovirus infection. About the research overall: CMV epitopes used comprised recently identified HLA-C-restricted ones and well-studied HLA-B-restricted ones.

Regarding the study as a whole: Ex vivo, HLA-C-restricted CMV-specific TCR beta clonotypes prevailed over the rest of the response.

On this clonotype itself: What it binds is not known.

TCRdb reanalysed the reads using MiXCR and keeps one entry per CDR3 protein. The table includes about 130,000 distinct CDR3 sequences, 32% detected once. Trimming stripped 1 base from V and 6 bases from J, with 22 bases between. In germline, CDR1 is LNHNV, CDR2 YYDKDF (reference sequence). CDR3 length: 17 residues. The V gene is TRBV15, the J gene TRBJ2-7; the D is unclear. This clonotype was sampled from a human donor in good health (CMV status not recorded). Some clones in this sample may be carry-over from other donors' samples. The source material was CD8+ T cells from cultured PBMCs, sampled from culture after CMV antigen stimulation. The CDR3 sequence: CATSRVGLDPSQPEQYF. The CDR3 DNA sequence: TGTGCCACCAGCAGAGTTGGGCTAGACCCTTCTCAACCCGAGCAGTACTTC.